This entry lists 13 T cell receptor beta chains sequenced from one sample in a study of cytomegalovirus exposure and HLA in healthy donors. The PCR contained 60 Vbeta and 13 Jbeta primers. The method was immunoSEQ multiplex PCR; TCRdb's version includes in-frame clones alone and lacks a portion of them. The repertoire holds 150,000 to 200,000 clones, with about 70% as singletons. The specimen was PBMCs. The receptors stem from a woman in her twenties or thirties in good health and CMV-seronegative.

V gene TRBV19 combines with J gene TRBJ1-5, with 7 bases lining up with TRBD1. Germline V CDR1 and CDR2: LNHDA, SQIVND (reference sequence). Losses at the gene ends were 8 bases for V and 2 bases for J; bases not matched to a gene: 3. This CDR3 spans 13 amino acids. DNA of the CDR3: TGTGCCAGTGTTGACAGGGGCAATCAGCCCCAGCATTTT. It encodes CASVDRGNQPQHF.

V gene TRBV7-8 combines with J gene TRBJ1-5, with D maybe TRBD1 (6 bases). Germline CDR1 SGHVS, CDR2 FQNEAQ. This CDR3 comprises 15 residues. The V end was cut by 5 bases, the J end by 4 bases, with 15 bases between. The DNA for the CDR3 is TGTGCCAGCAGCGGACAGCTCTTGGGGAATCAGCCCCAGCATTTT. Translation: CASSGQLLGNQPQHF.

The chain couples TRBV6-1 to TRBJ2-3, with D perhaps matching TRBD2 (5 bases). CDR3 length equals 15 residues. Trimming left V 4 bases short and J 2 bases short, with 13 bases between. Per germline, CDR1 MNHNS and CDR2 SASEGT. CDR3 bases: TGTGCCAGCAGTGGGCAACGGGATTACACAGATACGCAGTATTTT. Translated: CASSGQRDYTDTQYF.

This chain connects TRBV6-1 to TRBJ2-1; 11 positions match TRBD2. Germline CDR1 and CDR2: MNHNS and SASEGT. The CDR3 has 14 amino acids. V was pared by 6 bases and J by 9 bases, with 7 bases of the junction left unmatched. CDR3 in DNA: TGTGCCAGCAGAGCTAGCGGGGGGTGGGGTGAGCAGTTCTTC. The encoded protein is CASRASGGWGEQFF.

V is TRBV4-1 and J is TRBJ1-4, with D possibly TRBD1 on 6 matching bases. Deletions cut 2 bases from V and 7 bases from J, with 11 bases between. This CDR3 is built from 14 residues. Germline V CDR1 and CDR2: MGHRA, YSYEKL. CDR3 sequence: CASSQRTGSEKLFF. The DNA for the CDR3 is TGCGCCAGCAGCCAAAGAACAGGGAGTGAAAAACTGTTTTTT.

The CDR3 here is CASSPTSWVRGGSGELFF. DNA of the CDR3: TGTGCCAGCAGCCCAACAAGCTGGGTGCGGGGTGGGTCCGGGGAGCTGTTTTTT. The chain is built from TRBV4-2 and TRBJ2-2, with D possibly TRBD2 on 6 matching bases. V lost 4 bases and J lost 6, with 24 bases in between. Germline V gives CDR1 LGHNA, CDR2 YNFKEQ. This CDR3 contains 18 residues.

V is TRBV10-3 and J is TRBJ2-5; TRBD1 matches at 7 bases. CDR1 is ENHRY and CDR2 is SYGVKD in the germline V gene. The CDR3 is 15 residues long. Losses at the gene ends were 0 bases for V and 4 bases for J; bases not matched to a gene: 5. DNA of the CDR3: TGTGCCATCAGTGAGTCCGCCAGGGGGATAGAGACCCAGTACTTC. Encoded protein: CAISESARGIETQYF.

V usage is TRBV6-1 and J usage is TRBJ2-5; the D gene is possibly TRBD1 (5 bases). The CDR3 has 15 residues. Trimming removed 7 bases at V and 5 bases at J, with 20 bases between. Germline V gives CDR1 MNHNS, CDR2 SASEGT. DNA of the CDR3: TGTGCCAGCACAGTGGGGCCAACGGTCGGGGAGACCCAGTACTTC. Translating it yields CASTVGPTVGETQYF.

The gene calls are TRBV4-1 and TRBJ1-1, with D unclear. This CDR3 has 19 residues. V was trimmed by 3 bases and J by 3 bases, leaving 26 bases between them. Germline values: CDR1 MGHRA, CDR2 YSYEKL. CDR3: CASSQIQAWRAPGDTEAFF. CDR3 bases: TGCGCCAGCAGCCAGATCCAGGCGTGGAGGGCCCCCGGGGACACTGAAGCTTTCTTT.

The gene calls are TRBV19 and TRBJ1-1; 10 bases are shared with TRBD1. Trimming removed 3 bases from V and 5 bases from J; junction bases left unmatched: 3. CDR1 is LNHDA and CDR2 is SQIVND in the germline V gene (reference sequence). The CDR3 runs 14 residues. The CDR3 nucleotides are TGTGCCAGTAGTATGGGGACAGGGGTTACTGAAGCTTTCTTT. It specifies CASSMGTGVTEAFF. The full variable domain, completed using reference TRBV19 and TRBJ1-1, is DGGITQSPKYLFRKEGQNVTLSCEQNLNHDAMYWYRQDPGQGLRLIYYSQIVNDFQKGDIAEGYSVSREKKESFPLTVTSAQKNPTAFYLCASSMGTGVTEAFFGQGTRLTVV.

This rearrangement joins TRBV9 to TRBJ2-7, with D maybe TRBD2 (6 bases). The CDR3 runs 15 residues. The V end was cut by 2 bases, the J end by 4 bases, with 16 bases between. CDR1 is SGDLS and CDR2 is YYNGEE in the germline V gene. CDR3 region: CASSVDAGQPYEQYF. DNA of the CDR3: TGTGCCAGCAGCGTGGATGCGGGGCAGCCTTACGAGCAGTACTTC.

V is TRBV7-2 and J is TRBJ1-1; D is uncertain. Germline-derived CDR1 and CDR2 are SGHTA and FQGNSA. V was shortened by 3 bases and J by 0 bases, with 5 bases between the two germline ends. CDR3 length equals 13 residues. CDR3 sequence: CASSFSLNTEAFF. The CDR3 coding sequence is TGTGCCAGCAGCTTCTCTTTGAACACTGAAGCTTTCTTT.

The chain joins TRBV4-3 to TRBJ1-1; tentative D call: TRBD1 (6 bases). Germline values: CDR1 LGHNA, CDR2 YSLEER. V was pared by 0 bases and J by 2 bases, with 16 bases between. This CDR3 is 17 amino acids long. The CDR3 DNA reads TGCGCCAGCAGCCAAGATAGGGGTCGGGACAAAAACACTGAAGCTTTCTTT. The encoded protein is CASSQDRGRDKNTEAFF.